Reported below is one T cell receptor (beta chain). Its specificity is unknown. This sample was included in a study of a mutant IDH1 vaccine in newly diagnosed glioma. Study overall: Vaccine dosing followed radiotherapy by 4-6 weeks, or accompanied temozolomide cycles.

Trimming removed 5 bases at V and 5 bases at J, with 18 bases between. This CDR3 is built from 16 residues. CDR1 is SGHVS and CDR2 is FNYEAQ in the germline V gene. Method: immunoSEQ multiplex PCR; TCRdb's copy keeps in-frame clones and lacks some. The data contain 30,000 or so clones, roughly three quarters of them singletons. General study results and limits: The vaccine induced immune responses, and these occurred in 93.3% of patients.

Time point in this sample: week 35, safety follow-up. Each dose delivered 300 ug of mutant IDH1 20-mer peptide subcutaneously with imiquimod. Weeks 1, 3, 5, 7, 11, 15, 19 and 23 were when patients received their eight vaccinations. The sample was PBMCs, taken from a glioma patient whose treatment included an IDH1 peptide vaccine. This sequence joins TRBV7-6 and TRBJ2-2; D gene ambiguous. This TCR was sampled from a woman aged 25-40 years with glioma. Some clones in this sample may be carry-over from other donors' samples. Here the CDR3 reads CASSLRPSLGTGELFF. CDR3 nucleotides: TGTGCCAGCAGCCTCCGCCCGAGTTTGGGGACCGGGGAGCTGTTTTTT.